The following is a TCR beta chain sequence with its context. The V gene end was trimmed by 0 bases and the J gene end by 6 bases; junction bases not matched to a gene: 4. The CDR3 loop spans 15 amino acids. CDR1 is SGHRS, CDR2 YFSETQ, per germline. Measured with immunoSEQ multiplex PCR; TCRdb has only the in-frame clones, and not every one. The sample gives fewer than 150,000 clones, 90% to 96% of which show up once; over 0.35% is in the top ten. This entry is derived from a study of T cell changes during pregnancy in multiple sclerosis. The origin of this receptor is a female donor with multiple sclerosis, enrolled in a pregnancy study. The V call is TRBV5-1, the J call TRBJ2-3; 10 bases line up with TRBD1. The starting material was peripheral blood, obtained after pregnancy. CDR3 in amino acids: CASSLGQGAGDTQYF. The CDR3 DNA follows: TGCGCCAGCAGCTTGGGACAGGGGGCCGGGGATACGCAGTATTTT.